These 25 T cell receptor beta chains were all obtained from the same sample, sequenced in a study of T cell changes during pregnancy in multiple sclerosis. Sequencing was performed with immunoSEQ multiplex PCR; in TCRdb, only in-frame clones are kept and a portion is missing. The table lists approximately 36,000 clones, 85% to 90% of them singletons, with under 7.5% in the top ten. Sequencing was performed on CD8+ T cells from peripheral blood mononuclear cells, taken in the third trimester of pregnancy. These TCRs come from a female donor with multiple sclerosis, enrolled in a pregnancy study.

The chain combines TRBV7-9 with TRBJ2-1, with 8 bases fitting TRBD1. The CDR3 runs to 15 residues. J gave up 4 bases and V 5 bases, and 7 bases lay outside the gene matches. Germline-derived CDR1 and CDR2 are SEHNR and FQNEAQ (reference sequence). The CDR3 coding sequence is TGTGCCAGCAGCATAGGACAGGGCTCTTACAATGAGCAGTTCTTC. Translation gives CASSIGQGSYNEQFF. The whole variable domain, remainder taken from reference TRBV7-9 and TRBJ2-1, is DTGVSQNPRHKITKRGQNVTFRCDPISEHNRLYWYRQTLGQGPEFLTYFQNEAQLEKSRLLSDRFSAERPKGSFSTLEIQRTEQGDSAMYLCASSIGQGSYNEQFFGPGTRLTVL.

The chain joins TRBV13 to TRBJ2-3, with 10 bases identical to TRBD2. The CDR3 runs to 17 residues. The V gene end was trimmed by 5 bases and the J gene end by 2 bases; junction bases not matched to a gene: 10. Germline V lookup: CDR1 PRHDT, CDR2 FYEKMQ (reference sequence). The CDR3 here is CASSPRGSGGYTDTQYF. The CDR3 nucleotides are TGTGCCAGCAGCCCGCGGGGTAGCGGGGGGTACACAGATACGCAGTATTTT.

The count of this clone is one. In nucleotides, the CDR3 is TGTGCCAGCACCTACACAGGGGGCTCCTCTGAAAAACTGTTTTTT. This codes for CASTYTGGSSEKLFF. This rearrangement joins TRBV6-5 to TRBJ1-4, with 9 bases fitting TRBD1. V lost 7 bases to trimming and J lost 7 bases; unmatched junction nucleotides: 10. The germline gives CDR1 MNHEY, CDR2 SVGAGI. This CDR3 contains 15 residues.

This chain uses TRBV15 with TRBJ2-1; 14 bases fit TRBD2. This CDR3 is 17 amino acids long. Trimming at V came to 1 base and at J to 1 base, leaving 0 bases not matched to a gene. CDR1 and CDR2 from the germline V gene are LNHNV and YYDKDF (reference sequence). Here the CDR3 DNA reads TGTGCCACCAGCAGAGGACTAGCGGGGGGGTCCTACAATGAGCAGTTCTTC. Translating it yields CATSRGLAGGSYNEQFF.

This clone is a singleton in its sample. V is TRBV18 and J is TRBJ1-2; the D gene is possibly TRBD1 (6 bases). V shed 2 bases and J shed 2 bases, with 12 bases lying between them. CDR3 length: 15 residues. Germline V CDR1 and CDR2: KGHSH, LQKENI. CDR3 region: CASSPGGARNYGYTF. The CDR3 DNA is TGTGCCAGCTCACCAGGGGGGGCGCGCAACTATGGCTACACCTTC.

V and J are TRBV28 and TRBJ2-1; D is perhaps TRBD2 (5 bases). This CDR3 contains 13 residues. The V gene's germline CDR1 is MDHEN and CDR2 SYDVKM. V lost 3 bases to trimming and J lost 7 bases, with 10 bases between them. The CDR3 region is CASSFLALNEQFF. The DNA of the CDR3 is TGTGCCAGCAGTTTCCTAGCCTTGAATGAGCAGTTCTTC.

For this clone: An end of the junction differs from the germline gene, which may be a read error. The chain combines TRBV27 with TRBJ1-2; 10 bases fit TRBD1. CDR1 is MNHEY and CDR2 is SMNVEV in the germline V gene (reference sequence). The CDR3 totals 13 residues. As DNA, the CDR3 is TGTGCCACCAGTTGGACAGGGGGTGGTGGCTACACCTTC. Amino acid sequence: CATSWTGGGGYTF.

This chain connects TRBV2 to TRBJ1-2; 7 nucleotides align to TRBD1. The V and J ends lost 1 base and 4 bases, in that order; junction bases with no gene match: 6. CDR1 is SNHLY and CDR2 is FYNNEI in the germline V gene. The CDR3 sequence is 15 residues long. The CDR3 spells CASSEGGTAIYGYTF. The CDR3 nucleotides are TGTGCCAGCAGTGAAGGCGGGACAGCTATCTATGGCTACACCTTC.

The chain uses TRBV29-1 and TRBJ1-5; TRBD1 matches at 7 bases. With 5 bases clipped from V and 6 bases from J, the junction kept 7 bases outside the gene matches. Germline V gene lookup returns CDR1 SQVTM and CDR2 ANQGSEA. The length of the CDR3 is 13 residues. CDR3 nucleotides: TGCAGCGTTTCCGAGGGGGCCGGTCAGCCCCAGCATTTT. Residues: CSVSEGAGQPQHF.

The J gene is TRBJ1-2, the V gene TRBV4-2; 9 bases line up with TRBD1. The length of the CDR3 is 13 residues. CDR1 LGHNA and CDR2 YNFKEQ come from the germline V gene. The J segment lost 4 bases and the V segment lost 4 bases, leaving 1 base of the junction unmatched. The CDR3 nucleotides read TGTGCCAGCAGCCCGGACAGGGGCTATGGCTACACCTTC. Encoded protein: CASSPDRGYGYTF.

The genes are TRBV15 and TRBJ1-4; TRBD1 might be the D (5 bases). The germline V and J ends were trimmed by 8 bases and 7 bases, with 32 bases remaining between them. The CDR3 runs 19 residues. Germline V CDR1 and CDR2: LNHNV, YYDKDF (reference sequence). The CDR3 bases are TGTGCCACCGCCTACCCTCTTCCCGTGCGGGGGGGGAGTGGTGAAAAACTGTTTTTT. Its protein is CATAYPLPVRGGSGEKLFF.

The chain recombines TRBV7-2 with TRBJ1-1; TRBD1 might be the D (6 bases). Germline CDR1 is SGHTA and CDR2 is FQGNSA. The germline V and J ends were trimmed by 1 base and 4 bases, with 16 bases remaining between them. The CDR3 runs 16 residues. The CDR3 sequence is CASSLGIGGGGTEAFF. In DNA, the CDR3 is TGTGCCAGCAGCTTAGGGATTGGGGGGGGCGGCACTGAAGCTTTCTTT.

The sample holds one count of this clone. The CDR3 is CASGTDSSIQNEQYF. The DNA for the CDR3 is TGTGCCAGCGGCACAGACAGCTCCATTCAAAACGAGCAGTACTTC. V usage is TRBV11-1 and J usage is TRBJ2-7; possible D gene TRBD1, 5 bases. Trimming removed 8 bases from V and 5 bases from J, with 22 bases in between. CDR1 is SGHAT and CDR2 is FQDESV in the germline V gene (reference sequence). This CDR3 is 15 amino acids long. The entire variable domain, with the rest obtained from reference TRBV11-1 and TRBJ2-7, is as follows: EAEVAQSPRYKITEKSQAVAFWCDPISGHATLYWYRQILGQGPELLVQFQDESVVDDSQLPKDRFSAERLKGVDSTLKIQPAELGDSAMYLCASGTDSSIQNEQYFGPGTRLTVT.

Only a few counts were recorded for this clone. V usage is TRBV30 and J usage is TRBJ1-1; D is unresolved. The CDR3 runs 12 residues. V gave up 4 bases and J gave up 10 bases, with 16 bases separating them. CDR1 is GTSNPN and CDR2 is SVGIG in the germline V gene (reference sequence). CDR3 in DNA: TGTGCCTGGACCGGAGGGTCGGGGTTAGCTTTCTTT. It codes for CAWTGGSGLAFF.

The rearrangement links TRBV29-1 to TRBJ1-1; D not certain. This CDR3 has 11 amino acids. V lost 6 bases and J lost 6, with 11 bases in between. Germline V gene lookup returns CDR1 SQVTM and CDR2 ANQGSEA. As DNA, the CDR3 is TGCAGCGTCTCGGAGAGCGCTGAAGCTTTCTTT. This translates into CSVSESAEAFF.

The chain has TRBV9 and TRBJ2-3, with 9 bases lining up with TRBD1. Germline V gene data show CDR1 as SGDLS and CDR2 as YYNGEE. V gave up 4 bases and J gave up 0 bases; unmatched junction bases: 3. The CDR3 covers 15 residues. CDR3 sequence (DNA): TGTGCCAGCAGCCACAGGGGGCTGAGCACAGATACGCAGTATTTT. Residues: CASSHRGLSTDTQYF.

The V gene is TRBV9, the J gene TRBJ1-4, with unresolved D. Germline loops: CDR1 SGDLS, CDR2 YYNGEE. Trimming pared 3 bases from V and 8 bases from J, leaving 11 bases between. This CDR3 has 13 amino acids. The CDR3 nucleotides read TGTGCCAGCAGCGGGGGAGGCCAAGAAAAACTGTTTTTT. Translated, it gives CASSGGGQEKLFF.

The rearrangement uses TRBV10-3 and TRBJ2-1, with a possible D match to TRBD1 (7 bases). This CDR3 contains 15 residues. Germline V gives CDR1 ENHRY, CDR2 SYGVKD. Trimming took off 2 bases at V and 7 bases at J, with 15 bases between the two ends. CDR3 DNA: TGTGCCATCAGTGAGGACAGGGCGGCGGGAAATGAGCAGTTCTTC. Protein sequence: CAISEDRAAGNEQFF.

This clone appeared a single time. This sequence joins TRBV5-1 and TRBJ2-1, with 12 bases matching TRBD2. CDR1 SGHRS and CDR2 YFSETQ come from the germline V gene. The CDR3 loop spans 17 amino acids. The junction had 9 bases not matched to a gene; V was cut back by 4 bases and J by 4 bases. The CDR3 coding sequence is TGCGCCAGCAGCGCCCGCCTAGCGGGGGGGCAGTACAATGAGCAGTTCTTC. Its translation is CASSARLAGGQYNEQFF.

The CDR3 region has the DNA TGTGCCAGCAGCCTATCACTCGCCTCAGGGACAGCCTTAGATGGCTACACCTTC. Translation: CASSLSLASGTALDGYTF. The V and J genes are TRBV7-9 and TRBJ1-2; 7 nucleotides line up with TRBD1. V shed 5 bases, J shed 6 bases, and the junction held 21 bases outside the gene matches. The length of the CDR3 is 18 residues. The germline V gene encodes CDR1 SEHNR and CDR2 FQNEAQ (reference sequence). The full variable domain, rest sourced from reference TRBV7-9 and TRBJ1-2, is DTGVSQNPRHKITKRGQNVTFRCDPISEHNRLYWYRQTLGQGPEFLTYFQNEAQLEKSRLLSDRFSAERPKGSFSTLEIQRTEQGDSAMYLCASSLSLASGTALDGYTFGSGTRLTVV.

Worth noting for this clone: At one of its ends the junction is not consistent with the germline gene, which may arise from a read error. The gene calls are TRBV6-5 and TRBJ2-5; 15 nucleotides agree with TRBD2. The CDR3 has 16 amino acids. Germline V gene lookup returns CDR1 MNHEY and CDR2 SVGAGI. The CDR3: CASNYSGLAGGETQYF. For the CDR3, the DNA is TGTGCCAGCAATTACTCGGGACTAGCGGGGGGAGAGACCCAGTACTTC.

The chain links TRBV9 to TRBJ1-3; D not resolved. CDR1 and CDR2 from the germline V gene are SGDLS and YYNGEE. V lost 6 bases, J lost 1 base, and 11 bases lay in between. CDR3 length: 14 residues. The CDR3 loop is CASTEDGSGNTIYF. As DNA, the CDR3 is TGTGCCAGCACGGAGGACGGATCTGGAAACACCATATATTTT.

The chain combines TRBV27 with TRBJ2-3; D might be TRBD2 (5 bases). CDR3 size: 17 residues. The germline V gene encodes CDR1 MNHEY and CDR2 SMNVEV (reference sequence). Trimming pared 2 bases from V and 0 bases from J, leaving 15 bases between. For the CDR3, the DNA is TGTGCCAGCAGTTTAATCCCCGACTACCCCAGCACAGATACGCAGTATTTT. It codes for CASSLIPDYPSTDTQYF.

The chain combines TRBV11-2 with TRBJ1-1; D is uncertain. Deletions cut 1 base from V and 5 bases from J, with 8 bases between. The CDR3 has 13 amino acids. Germline values: CDR1 SGHAT, CDR2 FQNNGV. CDR3 nucleotides: TGTGCCAGCAGCTTAGGGGCGTTGACTGAAGCTTTCTTT. Translating gives CASSLGALTEAFF.

This chain connects TRBV18 to TRBJ2-2; TRBD1 agrees at 9 bases. Germline assignment: CDR1 KGHSH and CDR2 LQKENI. CDR3 length: 18 amino acids. With 3 bases clipped from V and 1 base from J, the junction kept 9 bases outside the gene matches. The CDR3 is CASSPVTMGQGNTGELFF. CDR3 nucleotides: TGTGCCAGCTCACCGGTTACCATGGGACAGGGGAACACCGGGGAGCTGTTTTTT. The entire variable domain, with the rest obtained from reference TRBV18 and TRBJ2-2, is as follows: NAGVMQNPRHLVRRRGQEARLRCSPMKGHSHVYWYRQLPEEGLKFMVYLQKENIIDESGMPKERFSAEFPKEGPSILRIQQVVRGDSAAYFCASSPVTMGQGNTGELFFGEGSRLTVL.